A selection of T cell receptor beta chains follows, all from one sample in a study of shared clonotypes between healthy human individuals. Produced via immunoSEQ multiplex PCR; TCRdb's table is partial and in-frame only. The sample holds over 2 million clones, less than 95% seen once. The specimen sequenced was naive CD8+ T cells sorted from blood. The receptors derive from a man aged 18 to 29 in good health. The CDR3 runs from the conserved cysteine through the conserved F or W. A D gene is named only where the DNA matches it firmly. Clone size appears in some rows only: once, few, many, or a class for an expanded clone.

clone_size j_call d_call v_call cdr3_length cdr3_nt cdr3_aa
- TRBJ2-5 - TRBV11-2 13 TGTGCCAGCAGCTCGTCCGACCAAGAGACCCAGTACTTC CASSSSDQETQYF
- TRBJ2-1 - TRBV11-2 13 TGTGCCAGCAGCTTCGACAGACACAATGAGCAGTTCTTC CASSFDRHNEQFF
- TRBJ2-5 - TRBV6-5 12 TGTGCCAGCAGTTACTTCAGGGGGACCCAGTACTTC CASSYFRGTQYF
- TRBJ2-5 - TRBV4-1 14 TGCGCCAGCAGCCAAGAAGGAAAGATAGAGACCCAGTACTTC CASSQEGKIETQYF
- TRBJ2-7 TRBD2 TRBV9 15 TGTGCCAGCAGCTACCGGGGGGACGGCCCTTTCGAGCAGTACTTC CASSYRGDGPFEQYF
- TRBJ2-2 TRBD2 TRBV9 16 TGTGCCAGCAGCACTAGCGGGAGGGCCCTCACCGGGGAGCTGTTTTTT CASSTSGRALTGELFF
- TRBJ2-7 - TRBV27 13 TGTGCCAGCAGCCCTGGGGGGCCCTACGAGCAGTACTTC CASSPGGPYEQYF
- TRBJ2-5 - TRBV9 13 TGTGCCAGCAGCGTAGAGGGGCAAGAGACCCAGTACTTC CASSVEGQETQYF
- TRBJ2-7 - TRBV6-1 14 TGTGCCAGCAGTGAAAACGGGGGCGGGTACGAGCAGTACTTC CASSENGGGYEQYF
- TRBJ1-5 - TRBV5-5 16 TGTGCCAGCAGCTTATCCTGGGGTGAAGGCAATCAGCCCCAGCATTTT CASSLSWGEGNQPQHF
once TRBJ1-3 - TRBV14 15 TGTGCCAGCAGCCCAGGTCCCAGCTCTGGAAACACCATATATTTT CASSPGPSSGNTIYF
- TRBJ1-3 - TRBV4-3 16 TGCGCCAGCAGCCAAGATCACAGGAGCTCTGGAAACACCATATATTTT CASSQDHRSSGNTIYF
- TRBJ2-7 - TRBV6-5 13 TGTGCCAGCAGAAGGGAAGCCACCTACGAGCAGTACTTC CASRREATYEQYF
- TRBJ1-5 - TRBV7-8 14 TGTGCCAGCAGCCGCCGGGACAGCAATCAGCCCCAGCATTTT CASSRRDSNQPQHF
- TRBJ1-1 - TRBV7-9 13 TGTGCCAGCGGAAGCAGGGGCATCGCTGAAGCTTTCTTT CASGSRGIAEAFF
- TRBJ2-3 - TRBV4-3 15 TGCGCCAGCAGCCAAGATCGGGGGGCAAGAGATACGCAGTATTTT CASSQDRGARDTQYF
- TRBJ2-7 - TRBV6-5 15 TGTGCCAGCAGTTACTCCCCCTGGAATCCCTACGAGCAGTACTTC CASSYSPWNPYEQYF
- TRBJ1-4 - TRBV30 17 TGTGCCTGGAGTGGACCCGTTGGGCAGGCTCCAGGAGAAAAACTGTTTTTT CAWSGPVGQAPGEKLFF
- TRBJ2-7 TRBD1 TRBV7-9 17 TGTGCCAGCAGCCCAACCCAGCCAGGGGGACCCTCCTACGAGCAGTACTTC CASSPTQPGGPSYEQYF
- TRBJ1-6 - TRBV6-5 14 TGTGCCAGCAGTCCGACAGGCCCCCATTCACCCCTCCACTTT CASSPTGPHSPLHF
- TRBJ1-5 - TRBV6-5 15 TGTGCCAGCAGCGCACTGCTGGATAGCAATCAGCCCCAGCATTTT CASSALLDSNQPQHF
- TRBJ2-1 TRBD1 TRBV2 16 TGTGCCAGCAGCGGTCGGACAGGGGTTATCTACAATGAGCAGTTCTTC CASSGRTGVIYNEQFF
- TRBJ1-3 - TRBV30 12 TGTGCCTGGAGCGCATCTGGAAACACCATATATTTT CAWSASGNTIYF
once TRBJ2-7 - TRBV29-1 13 TGCAGCGTGACGGACGGGATTACCTACGAGCAGTACTTC CSVTDGITYEQYF
- TRBJ1-2 TRBD1 TRBV13 15 TGTGCCAGCAGCCCTGGGACAGGAGATAGCTATGGCTACACCTTC CASSPGTGDSYGYTF
- TRBJ2-7 - TRBV15 14 TGTGCCACCAGCAGAGGGGAGGAAACCTACGAGCAGTACTTC CATSRGEETYEQYF
- TRBJ1-1 TRBD1 TRBV7-9 16 TGTGCCAGCAGCTATCCTGTTCAGGGGGCCGGGACTGAAGCTTTCTTT CASSYPVQGAGTEAFF
- TRBJ2-7 - TRBV5-4 14 TGTGCCAGCAGCTTGGAGGGCGGGACGGGAGAGCAGTACTTC CASSLEGGTGEQYF
- TRBJ2-3 - TRBV27 15 TGTGCCAGCAGTTTAATGGCAGGGGCCGAAGATACGCAGTATTTT CASSLMAGAEDTQYF
- TRBJ2-7 TRBD2 TRBV11-2 14 TGTGCCAGCAGCTTAGCGGGGGGAGCAGACGAGCAGTACTTC CASSLAGGADEQYF
once TRBJ1-2 - TRBV7-6 17 TGTGCCAGCAGCTTATCCGCGTGGGGCTCAGACTCGTGGGGCTACACCTTC CASSLSAWGSDSWGYTF
- TRBJ1-2 - TRBV7-8 15 TGTGCCAGCAGCCCCCACTTTGAGACGCCCTATGGCTACACCTTC CASSPHFETPYGYTF
- TRBJ2-3 - TRBV7-6 15 TGTGCCAGCAGCCCAACCGGGTCTCGGACAGATACGCAGTATTTT CASSPTGSRTDTQYF
- TRBJ2-7 - TRBV30 13 TGTGCCTGGAGCGTGGATGGCTCCTACGAGCAGTACTTC CAWSVDGSYEQYF
- TRBJ2-7 - TRBV7-6 14 TGTGCCAGCAGCTTAGGGGTAGGTCTTAGAGAGCAGTACTTC CASSLGVGLREQYF
- TRBJ2-7 TRBD2 TRBV4-3 15 TGCGCCAGCAGCCCTGGACTAGCGGGAGGCTACGAGCAGTACTTC CASSPGLAGGYEQYF
- TRBJ2-2 - TRBV11-2 15 TGTGCCAGCAGCTTATGGGACCGGAACACCGGGGAGCTGTTTTTT CASSLWDRNTGELFF